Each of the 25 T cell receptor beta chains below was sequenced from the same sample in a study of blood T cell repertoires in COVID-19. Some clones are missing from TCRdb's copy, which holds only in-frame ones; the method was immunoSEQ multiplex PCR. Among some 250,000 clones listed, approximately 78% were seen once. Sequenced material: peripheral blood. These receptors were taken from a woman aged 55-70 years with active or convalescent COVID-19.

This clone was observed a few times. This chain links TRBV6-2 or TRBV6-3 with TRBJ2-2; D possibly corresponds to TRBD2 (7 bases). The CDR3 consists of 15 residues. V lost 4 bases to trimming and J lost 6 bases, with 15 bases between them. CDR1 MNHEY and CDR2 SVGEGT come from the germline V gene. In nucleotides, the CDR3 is TGTGCCAGCAGTTTCCTGGGGGGGCGAGCCGGGGAGCTGTTTTTT. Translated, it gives CASSFLGGRAGELFF.

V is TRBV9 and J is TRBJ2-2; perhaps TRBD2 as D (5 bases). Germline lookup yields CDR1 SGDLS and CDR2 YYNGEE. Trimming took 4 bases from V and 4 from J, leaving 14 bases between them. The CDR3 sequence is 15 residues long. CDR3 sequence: CASSPWVAPTGELFF. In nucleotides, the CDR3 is TGTGCCAGCAGCCCTTGGGTAGCGCCCACCGGGGAGCTGTTTTTT.

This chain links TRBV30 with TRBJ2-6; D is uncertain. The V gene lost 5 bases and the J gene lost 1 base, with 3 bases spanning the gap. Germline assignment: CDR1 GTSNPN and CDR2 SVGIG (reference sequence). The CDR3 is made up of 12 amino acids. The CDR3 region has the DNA TGTGCCTGGTCATCTGGGGCCAACGTCCTGACTTTC. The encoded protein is CAWSSGANVLTF.

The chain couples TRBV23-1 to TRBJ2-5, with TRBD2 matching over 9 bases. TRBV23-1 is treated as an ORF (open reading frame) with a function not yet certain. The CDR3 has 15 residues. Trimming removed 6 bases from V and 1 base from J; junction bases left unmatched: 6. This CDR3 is CASRPSGAPQETQYF. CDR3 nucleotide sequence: TGCGCCAGCAGACCTAGCGGGGCTCCCCAAGAGACCCAGTACTTC.

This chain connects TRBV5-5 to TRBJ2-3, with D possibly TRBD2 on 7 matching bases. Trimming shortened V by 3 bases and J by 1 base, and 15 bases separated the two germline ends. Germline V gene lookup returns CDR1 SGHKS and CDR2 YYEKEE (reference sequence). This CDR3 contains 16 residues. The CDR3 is CASSWAGAQGTDTQYF. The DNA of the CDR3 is TGTGCCAGCAGCTGGGCGGGGGCGCAGGGCACAGATACGCAGTATTTT.

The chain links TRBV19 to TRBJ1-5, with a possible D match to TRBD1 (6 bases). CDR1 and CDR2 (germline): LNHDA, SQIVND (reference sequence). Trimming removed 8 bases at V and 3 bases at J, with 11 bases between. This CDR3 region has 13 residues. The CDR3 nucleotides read TGTGCCAGTCACGACAGGCTCAATCAGCCCCAGCATTTT. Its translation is CASHDRLNQPQHF.

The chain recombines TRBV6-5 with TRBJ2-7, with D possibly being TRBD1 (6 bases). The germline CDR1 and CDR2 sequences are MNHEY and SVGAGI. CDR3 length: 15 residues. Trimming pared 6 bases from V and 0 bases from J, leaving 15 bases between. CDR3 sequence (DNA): TGTGCCAGCAGATCCAGGGGCTTACACTCCTACGAGCAGTACTTC. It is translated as CASRSRGLHSYEQYF.

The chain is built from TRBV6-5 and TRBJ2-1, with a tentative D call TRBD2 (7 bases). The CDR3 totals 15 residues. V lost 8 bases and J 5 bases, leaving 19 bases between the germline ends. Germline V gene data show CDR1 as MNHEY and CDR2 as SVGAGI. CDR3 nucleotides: TGTGCCAGCTCCGAGGGAGGGGGGCCTAACAATGAGCAGTTCTTC. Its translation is CASSEGGGPNNEQFF.

Here the CDR3 DNA reads TGTGCCAGCAGCGGAGGTCGAGATTCACCCCTCCACTTT. Translation: CASSGGRDSPLHF. The chain has TRBV5-8 and TRBJ1-6, with unresolved D. The CDR3 loop spans 13 amino acids. CDR1 and CDR2 from the germline V gene are SGHTS and YDEGEE. Deletions cut 4 bases from V and 8 bases from J, with 10 bases between.

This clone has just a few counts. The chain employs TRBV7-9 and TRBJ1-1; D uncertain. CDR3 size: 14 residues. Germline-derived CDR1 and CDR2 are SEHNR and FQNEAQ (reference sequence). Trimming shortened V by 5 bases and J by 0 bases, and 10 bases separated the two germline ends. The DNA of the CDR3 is TGTGCCAGCAGCGTTCACGGGGTGAACACTGAAGCTTTCTTT. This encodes CASSVHGVNTEAFF.

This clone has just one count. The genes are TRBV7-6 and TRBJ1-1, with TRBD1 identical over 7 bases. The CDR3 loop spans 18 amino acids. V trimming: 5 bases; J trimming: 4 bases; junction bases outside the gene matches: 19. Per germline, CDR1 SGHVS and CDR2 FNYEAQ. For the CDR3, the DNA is TGTGCCAGCAGCCGAGCCACAGGGGTGAGGGGGTTAGGCACTGAAGCTTTCTTT. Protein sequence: CASSRATGVRGLGTEAFF.

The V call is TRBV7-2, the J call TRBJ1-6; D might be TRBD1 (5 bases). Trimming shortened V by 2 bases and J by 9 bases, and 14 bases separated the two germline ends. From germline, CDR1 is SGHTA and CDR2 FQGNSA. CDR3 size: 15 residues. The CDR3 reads CASSLSGTETSPLHF. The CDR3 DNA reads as TGTGCCAGCAGCTTATCGGGGACTGAGACTTCACCCCTCCACTTT.

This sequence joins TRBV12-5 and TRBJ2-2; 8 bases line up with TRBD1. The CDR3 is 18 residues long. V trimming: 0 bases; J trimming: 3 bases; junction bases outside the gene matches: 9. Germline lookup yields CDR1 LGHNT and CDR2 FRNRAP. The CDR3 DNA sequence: TGTGCTAGTGGTTTGGTACCATCGGACAGGGCTTACACCGGGGAGCTGTTTTTT. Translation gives CASGLVPSDRAYTGELFF.

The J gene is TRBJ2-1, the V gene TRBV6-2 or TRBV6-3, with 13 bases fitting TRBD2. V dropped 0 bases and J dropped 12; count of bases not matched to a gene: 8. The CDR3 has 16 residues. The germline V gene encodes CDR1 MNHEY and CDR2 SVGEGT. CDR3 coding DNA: TGTGCCAGCAGTTACTCTTTGGGACTAGCGGGGAGTGGGCAGTTCTTC. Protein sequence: CASSYSLGLAGSGQFF.

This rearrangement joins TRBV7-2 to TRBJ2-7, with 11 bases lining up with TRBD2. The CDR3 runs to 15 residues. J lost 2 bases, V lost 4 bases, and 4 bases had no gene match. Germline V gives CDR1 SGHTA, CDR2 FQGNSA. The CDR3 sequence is CASSSSSGGTYEQYF. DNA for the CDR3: TGTGCCAGCAGCTCCTCTAGCGGGGGGACCTACGAGCAGTACTTC. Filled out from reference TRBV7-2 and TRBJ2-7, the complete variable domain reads GAGVSQSPSNKVTEKGKDVELRCDPISGHTALYWYRQSLGQGLEFLIYFQGNSAPDKSGLPSDRFSAERTGGSVSTLTIQRTQQEDSAVYLCASSSSSGGTYEQYFGPGTRLTVT.

In nucleotides, the CDR3 is TGTGCCAGCAGCCCCGCGGGTCCAGCTCGCGGCACTGAAGCTTTCTTT. This translates into CASSPAGPARGTEAFF. The rearrangement uses TRBV7-9 and TRBJ1-1; D gene unclear. The germline V gene has CDR1 SEHNR and CDR2 FQNEAQ (reference sequence). Trimming stripped 5 bases from V and 4 bases from J, with 20 bases between. This CDR3 is built from 16 residues.

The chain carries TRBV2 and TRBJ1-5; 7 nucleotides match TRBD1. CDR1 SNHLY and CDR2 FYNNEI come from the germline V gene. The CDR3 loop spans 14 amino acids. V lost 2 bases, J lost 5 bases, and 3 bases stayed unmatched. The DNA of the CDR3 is TGTGCCAGCAGTGAATTGGGACAGTATCAGCCCCAGCATTTT. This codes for CASSELGQYQPQHF. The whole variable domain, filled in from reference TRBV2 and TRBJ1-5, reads EPEVTQTPSHQVTQMGQEVILRCVPISNHLYFYWYRQILGQKVEFLVSFYNNEISEKSEIFDDQFSVERPDGSNFTLKIRSTKLEDSAMYFCASSELGQYQPQHFGDGTRLSIL.

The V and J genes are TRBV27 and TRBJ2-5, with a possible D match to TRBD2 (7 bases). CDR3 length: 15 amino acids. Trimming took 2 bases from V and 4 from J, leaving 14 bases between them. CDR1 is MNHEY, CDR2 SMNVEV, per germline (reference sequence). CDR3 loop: CASSLRGADIETQYF. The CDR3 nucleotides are TGTGCCAGCAGTTTACGGGGGGCCGACATAGAGACCCAGTACTTC.

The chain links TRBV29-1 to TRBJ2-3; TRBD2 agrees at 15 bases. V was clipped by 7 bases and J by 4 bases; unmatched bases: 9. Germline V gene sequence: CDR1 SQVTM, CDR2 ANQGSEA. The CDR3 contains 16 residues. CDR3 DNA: TGCAGCGCCAGGACTAGCGGGGGGGCCGGGGCAGATACGCAGTATTTT. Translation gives CSARTSGGAGADTQYF.

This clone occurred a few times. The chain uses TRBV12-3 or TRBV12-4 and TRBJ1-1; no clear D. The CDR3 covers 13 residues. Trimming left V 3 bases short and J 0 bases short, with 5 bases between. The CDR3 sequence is CASSFSMNTEAFF. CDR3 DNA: TGTGCCAGCAGTTTTTCCATGAACACTGAAGCTTTCTTT.

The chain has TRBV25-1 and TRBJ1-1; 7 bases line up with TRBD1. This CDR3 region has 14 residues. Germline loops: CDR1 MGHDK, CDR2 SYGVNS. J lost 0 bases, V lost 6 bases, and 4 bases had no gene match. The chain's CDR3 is CASRKTGMNTEAFF. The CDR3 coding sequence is TGTGCCAGCAGGAAGACAGGGATGAACACTGAAGCTTTCTTT.

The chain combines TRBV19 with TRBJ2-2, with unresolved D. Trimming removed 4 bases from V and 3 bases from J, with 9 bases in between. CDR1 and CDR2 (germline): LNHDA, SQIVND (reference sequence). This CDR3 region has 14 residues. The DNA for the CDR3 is TGTGCCAGTAGTAAACAGCCCCACACCGGGGAGCTGTTTTTT. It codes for CASSKQPHTGELFF. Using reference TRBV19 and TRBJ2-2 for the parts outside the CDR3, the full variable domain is DGGITQSPKYLFRKEGQNVTLSCEQNLNHDAMYWYRQDPGQGLRLIYYSQIVNDFQKGDIAEGYSVSREKKESFPLTVTSAQKNPTAFYLCASSKQPHTGELFFGEGSRLTVL.

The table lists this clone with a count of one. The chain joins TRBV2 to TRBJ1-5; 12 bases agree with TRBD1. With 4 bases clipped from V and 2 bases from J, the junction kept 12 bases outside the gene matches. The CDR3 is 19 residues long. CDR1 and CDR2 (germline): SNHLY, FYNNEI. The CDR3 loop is CASSGFLGQGARGNQPQHF. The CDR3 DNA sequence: TGTGCCAGCAGTGGGTTCCTGGGACAGGGGGCGAGAGGCAATCAGCCCCAGCATTTT.

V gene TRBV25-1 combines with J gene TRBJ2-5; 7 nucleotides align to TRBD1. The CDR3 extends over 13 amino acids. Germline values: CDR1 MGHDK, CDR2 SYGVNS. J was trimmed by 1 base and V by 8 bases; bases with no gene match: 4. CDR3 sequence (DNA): TGTGCCAGCCGGACAGGAGCCCAAGAGACCCAGTACTTC. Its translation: CASRTGAQETQYF.

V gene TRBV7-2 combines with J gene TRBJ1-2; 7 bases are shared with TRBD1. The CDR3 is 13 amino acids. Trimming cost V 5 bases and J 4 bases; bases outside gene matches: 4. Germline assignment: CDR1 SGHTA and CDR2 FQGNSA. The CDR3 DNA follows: TGTGCCAGCAGCGGGGACAGCATCTATGGCTACACCTTC. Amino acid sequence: CASSGDSIYGYTF.